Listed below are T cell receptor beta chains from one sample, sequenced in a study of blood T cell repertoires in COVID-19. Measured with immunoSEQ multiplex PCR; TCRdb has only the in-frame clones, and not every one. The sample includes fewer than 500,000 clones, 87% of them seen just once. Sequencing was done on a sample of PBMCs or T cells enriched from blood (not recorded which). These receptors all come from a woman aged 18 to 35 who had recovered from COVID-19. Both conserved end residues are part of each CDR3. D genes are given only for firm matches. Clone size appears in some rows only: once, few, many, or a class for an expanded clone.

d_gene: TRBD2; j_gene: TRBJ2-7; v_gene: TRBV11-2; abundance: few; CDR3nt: TGTGCCAGCAGCCTAGCGGGGGGGAACGAGCAGTACTTC; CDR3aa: CASSLAGGNEQYF
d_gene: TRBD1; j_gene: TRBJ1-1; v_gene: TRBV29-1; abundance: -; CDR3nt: TGCAGCGCCGGACAGGGGGCGGGAAACACTGAAGCTTTCTTT; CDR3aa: CSAGQGAGNTEAFF
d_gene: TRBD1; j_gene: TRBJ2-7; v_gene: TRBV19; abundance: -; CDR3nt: TGTGCCAGTAGTGAGGACAGGAGATACGAGCAGTACTTC; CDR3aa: CASSEDRRYEQYF
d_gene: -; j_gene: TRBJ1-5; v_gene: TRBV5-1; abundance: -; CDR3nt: TGCGCCAGCACCCTAACCCCAGGGGTAGGGCAGCCCCAGCATTTT; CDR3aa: CASTLTPGVGQPQHF
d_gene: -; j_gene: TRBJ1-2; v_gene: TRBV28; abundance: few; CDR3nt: TGTGCCAGCAGTTCAGGGGCAATTAACTATGGCTACACCTTC; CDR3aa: CASSSGAINYGYTF
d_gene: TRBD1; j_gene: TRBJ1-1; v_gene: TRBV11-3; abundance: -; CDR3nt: TGTGCCAGCAGCTTAAACCGGGACAGTTATGAAGCTTTCTTT; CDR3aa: CASSLNRDSYEAFF
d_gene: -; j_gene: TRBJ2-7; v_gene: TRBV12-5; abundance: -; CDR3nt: TGTGCTAGTGGCCCCGGTCCCTACTACGAGCAGTACTTC; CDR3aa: CASGPGPYYEQYF
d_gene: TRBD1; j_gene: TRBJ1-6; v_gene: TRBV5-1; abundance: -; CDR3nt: TGCGCCAGCAGCCCAGACGGACAGGGGCTTTCACCCCTCCACTTT; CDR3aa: CASSPDGQGLSPLHF
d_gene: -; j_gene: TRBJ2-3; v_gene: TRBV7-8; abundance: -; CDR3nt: TGTGCCAGCAGCTTGGTTCGAGTTCCCACAGATACGCAGTATTTT; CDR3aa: CASSLVRVPTDTQYF
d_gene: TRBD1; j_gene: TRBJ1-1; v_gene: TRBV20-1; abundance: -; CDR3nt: TGCAGTGCTAGTAGCATAACAGGGGGAACCACTGAAGCTTTCTTT; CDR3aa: CSASSITGGTTEAFF